This T cell receptor beta chain was found in a study of blood T cell repertoires in COVID-19. Study-level background: The United States, Italy and Spain supplied acute and convalescent COVID-19 samples.

This clone appeared once. The V gene's germline CDR1 is WSHSY and CDR2 SAAADI. The CDR3 has 16 amino acids. After removal of 4 bases from V and 1 base from J, the junction contained 4 bases not matched to a gene. Methods used by the authors: Counts of nucleated cells, estimated from reference gene primer amplification, were obtained. The protocol was immunoSEQ multiplex PCR, while the TCRdb copy is restricted to in-frame clones and leaves out a portion. That table is the source of V, J and clone size, and D and trimming were worked out from the DNA. The sample includes some 700,000 clones, about 87% of them seen just once.

Sequencing was performed on peripheral blood. This TCR derives from a woman between 18 and 29 years old with acute or convalescent COVID-19. The chain couples TRBV10-2 to TRBJ1-5; 10 bases agree with TRBD1. The CDR3 protein is CASSATGGWSNQPQHF. The CDR3 region has the DNA TGCGCCAGCAGTGCGACAGGGGGCTGGAGCAATCAGCCCCAGCATTTT.